This T cell receptor (beta chain) emerged from a study of T cell responses to AZD1222 COVID-19 vaccine. Profiling relied on immunoSEQ multiplex PCR, and the TCRdb table lists in-frame clones only, not all of them. This sample has approximately 100,000 clones; approximately 93% occur once, and the top ten carry approximately 4.5%. General study findings and limits: Mostly white British, mostly female donors; authors suggested clonal diversity may be underestimated.

Details on this clone: Its antigen remains unidentified.

CDR1 MDHEN and CDR2 SYDVKM come from the germline V gene. V dropped 5 bases and J dropped 8; count of bases not matched to a gene: 3. The CDR3 totals 13 residues. The chain recombines TRBV28 with TRBJ1-4, with 9 bases fitting TRBD1. Sequenced here: peripheral blood, sampled on day 0 of AZD1222 vaccination. This receptor was identified in an adult in good health. CDR3 sequence: CASSVGTGEKLFF. The CDR3 nucleotides read TGTGCCAGCAGTGTCGGGACAGGGGAAAAACTGTTTTTT.